What follows are 2 T cell receptor beta chains derived from one specimen sequenced in a study of prognosis after radiotherapy for stage I lung cancer. Template was genomic DNA; TCR beta CDR3 amplified in two multiplex PCR rounds. First-round PCR used primers specific to each TRBV and TRBJ gene. MiXCR, applied by TCRdb to the multiplex PCR reads, yields one record per CDR3 protein. Among tens of thousands of distinct CDR3 sequences listed, around 22% were seen once. The source was PBMCs, collected before or after stereotactic body radiation therapy (not recorded which). Source of these receptors: a donor aged 50 or older with non-small cell lung cancer.

Notes on this clonotype: A read error is possible here, since a much larger clone lies one base away. The chain has TRBV10-3 and TRBJ1-1; D possibly corresponds to TRBD1 (5 bases). This CDR3 contains 14 residues. Germline assignment: CDR1 ENHRY and CDR2 SYGVKD. The germline V and J ends were trimmed by 6 bases and 0 bases, with 11 bases remaining between them. CDR3 nucleotides: TGTGCCATCAGCACGGGACGGGTGAACACTGAAGCTTTCTTT. Protein product: CAISTGRVNTEAFF.

This clonotype came up many times. The V gene is TRBV18, the J gene TRBJ2-5, with D hard to call. The V end lost 2 bases, the J end lost 4 bases, and 8 bases lay between the germline ends. This CDR3 spans 13 amino acids. Germline V gene data show CDR1 as KGHSH and CDR2 as LQKENI. The chain's CDR3 is CASSPVLRETQYF. The CDR3 DNA follows: TGTGCCAGCTCACCAGTATTAAGAGAGACCCAGTACTTC.